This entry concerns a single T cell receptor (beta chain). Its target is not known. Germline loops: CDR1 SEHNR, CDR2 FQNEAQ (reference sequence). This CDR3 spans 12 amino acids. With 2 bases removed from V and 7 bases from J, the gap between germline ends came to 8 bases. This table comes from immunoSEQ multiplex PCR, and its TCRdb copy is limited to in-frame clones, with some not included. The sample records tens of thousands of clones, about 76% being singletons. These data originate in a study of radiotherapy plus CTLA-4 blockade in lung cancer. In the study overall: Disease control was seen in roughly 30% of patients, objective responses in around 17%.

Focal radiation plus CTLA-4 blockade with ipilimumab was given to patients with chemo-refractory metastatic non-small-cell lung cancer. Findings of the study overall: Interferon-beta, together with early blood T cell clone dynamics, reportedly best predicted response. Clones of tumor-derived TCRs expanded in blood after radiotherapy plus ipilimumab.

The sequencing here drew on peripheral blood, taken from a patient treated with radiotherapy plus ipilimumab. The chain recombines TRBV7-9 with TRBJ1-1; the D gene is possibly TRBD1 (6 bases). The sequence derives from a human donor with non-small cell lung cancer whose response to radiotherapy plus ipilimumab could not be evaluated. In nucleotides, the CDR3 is TGTGCCAGCAGCTTAAGCAGGGGTGAAGCTTTCTTT. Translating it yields CASSLSRGEAFF.